These 27 T cell receptor beta chains were all obtained from the same sample, sequenced in a study of sequential checkpoint blockade in melanoma. Described treatment: randomized to nivolumab then ipilimumab (arm A) or the reverse (arm B). The protocol was immunoSEQ multiplex PCR, while the TCRdb copy is restricted to in-frame clones and leaves out a portion. This sample carries more than 15,000 clones, just under 95% of them seen once, and the ten largest clones take roughly a quarter. The specimen comprised CD8+ T cells sorted from blood (inferred from file names), sampled from a patient given nivolumab and ipilimumab in sequence. Every receptor here comes from a human donor with melanoma.

The genes are TRBV28 and TRBJ1-1; D is possibly TRBD1 (6 bases). Germline lookup yields CDR1 MDHEN and CDR2 SYDVKM. CDR3 length: 17 residues. Trimming removed 7 bases at V and 1 base at J, with 22 bases between. The CDR3 protein is CASTYRVLEAWNTEAFF. The CDR3 DNA follows: TGTGCCAGCACCTACAGGGTCCTAGAGGCCTGGAACACTGAAGCTTTCTTT.

The V gene is TRBV6-5, the J gene TRBJ2-1; TRBD2 aligns across 12 bases. Germline values: CDR1 MNHEY, CDR2 SVGAGI. V dropped 6 bases and J dropped 4; count of bases not matched to a gene: 4. CDR3 size: 15 residues. DNA for the CDR3: TGTGCCAGCAGCCCTGGACTAGCGGGATACAATGAGCAGTTCTTC. Translation: CASSPGLAGYNEQFF.

This chain joins TRBV15 and TRBJ2-6, with D tentatively TRBD2 (5 bases). Per the germline V gene, CDR1 is LNHNV and CDR2 is YYDKDF (reference sequence). V was shortened by 6 bases and J by 0 bases, with 15 bases between the two germline ends. This CDR3 comprises 17 residues. The CDR3 loop reads CATRMGAPYSGANVLTF. The CDR3 DNA reads as TGTGCCACCAGAATGGGAGCCCCTTACTCTGGGGCCAACGTCCTGACTTTC. Full variable domain (rest looked up from reference TRBV15 and TRBJ2-6): DAMVIQNPRYQVTQFGKPVTLSCSQTLNHNVMYWYQQKSSQAPKLLFHYYDKDFNNEADTPDNFQSRRPNTSFCFLDIRSPGLGDTAMYLCATRMGAPYSGANVLTFGAGSRLTVL.

This sequence joins TRBV28 and TRBJ1-5; D may be TRBD1 (6 bases). Germline lookup yields CDR1 MDHEN and CDR2 SYDVKM. V lost 4 bases and J 0 bases, leaving 7 bases between the germline ends. CDR3 size: 14 residues. This chain's CDR3 is CASSYRDSNQPQHF. The CDR3 DNA is TGTGCCAGCAGTTACAGGGATAGCAATCAGCCCCAGCATTTT.

The genes are TRBV27 and TRBJ1-5; D unclear. This CDR3 contains 11 residues. Trimming stripped 8 bases from V and 5 bases from J, with 7 bases between. Germline values: CDR1 MNHEY, CDR2 SMNVEV (reference sequence). DNA for the CDR3: TGTGCCAGCCGGGTTGATCAGCCCCAGCATTTT. The encoded protein is CASRVDQPQHF.

J is TRBJ2-2 and V is TRBV27, with TRBD1 matching 7 bases. Germline CDR1 is MNHEY and CDR2 is SMNVEV (reference sequence). CDR3 length: 12 residues. Unmatched junction bases numbered 2, after V lost 6 bases and J lost 7 bases. CDR3 sequence: CASRQGHGELFF. The CDR3 region has the DNA TGTGCCAGCAGACAGGGGCACGGGGAGCTGTTTTTT.

This chain joins TRBV9 and TRBJ2-1, with 8 bases identical to TRBD2. The germline gives CDR1 SGDLS, CDR2 YYNGEE. J lost 0 bases, V lost 7 bases, and 3 bases had no gene match. CDR3 length: 14 residues. In DNA, the CDR3 is TGTGCCAGCGAGCGGGAGTTCTCCTACAATGAGCAGTTCTTC. This codes for CASEREFSYNEQFF.

Only one count was recorded for this clone. The genes are TRBV6-5 and TRBJ1-6, with TRBD1 matching over 8 bases. V gave up 5 bases and J gave up 9 bases; unmatched junction bases: 6. The CDR3 loop spans 14 amino acids. Germline V gene sequence: CDR1 MNHEY, CDR2 SVGAGI. Written as DNA, the CDR3 is TGTGCCAGCAGTCTGGACAGGGAAGGTTCACCCCTCCACTTT. Residues: CASSLDREGSPLHF.

V gene TRBV19 combines with J gene TRBJ1-4, with TRBD1 as a possible D gene (6 bases). V gave up 5 bases and J gave up 4 bases, with 26 bases separating them. CDR1 LNHDA and CDR2 SQIVND come from the germline V gene (reference sequence). The CDR3 is 19 residues long. CDR3 coding DNA: TGTGCCAGTAGTCTTGCGTTCAGGACAGCCCGACAACGTAATGAAAAACTGTTTTTT. Translation gives CASSLAFRTARQRNEKLFF.

V is TRBV19 and J is TRBJ2-3, with D unresolved. Trimming took off 1 base at V and 4 bases at J, with 12 bases between the two ends. The CDR3 spans 15 residues. Germline V gene data show CDR1 as LNHDA and CDR2 as SQIVND (reference sequence). CDR3 in DNA: TGTGCCAGTAGTATAGCCTCACTCAATGCAGATACGCAGTATTTT. It translates to CASSIASLNADTQYF.

The chain has TRBV2 and TRBJ1-2, with D hard to call. Trimming cost V 1 base and J 0 bases, with 6 bases left between them. Germline V CDR1 and CDR2: SNHLY, FYNNEI. The CDR3 runs 14 residues. The CDR3 DNA sequence: TGTGCCAGCAGTGAAGAACGAGCTAACTATGGCTACACCTTC. Translation: CASSEERANYGYTF.

The chain couples TRBV10-1 to TRBJ2-7; TRBD1 is a possible D gene (6 bases). Germline V lookup: CDR1 WNHNN, CDR2 SYGVQD (reference sequence). This CDR3 has 16 residues. V lost 3 bases and J 5 bases, leaving 20 bases between the germline ends. CDR3 nucleotide sequence: TGCGCCAGCAGTGACATTCACAGGGATGGTGGTAACGAGCAGTACGTC. This codes for CASSDIHRDGGNEQYV.

The chain combines TRBV5-1 with TRBJ2-7; D is perhaps TRBD1 (6 bases). The CDR3 length is 12 residues. Trimming cost V 0 bases and J 6 bases, with 7 bases left between them. From germline, CDR1 is SGHRS and CDR2 YFSETQ. The DNA of the CDR3 is TGCGCCAGCAGCTTGGAAGGGGGCGAGCAGTACTTC. Amino acid sequence: CASSLEGGEQYF. The full variable domain, completed using reference TRBV5-1 and TRBJ2-7, is KAGVTQTPRYLIKTRGQQVTLSCSPISGHRSVSWYQQTPGQGLQFLFEYFSETQRNKGNFPGRFSGRQFSNSRSEMNVSTLELGDSALYLCASSLEGGEQYFGPGTRLTVT.

The V call is TRBV7-9, the J call TRBJ1-5; possibly TRBD1 for D (5 bases). CDR1 is SEHNR and CDR2 is FQNEAQ in the germline V gene (reference sequence). The CDR3 is 15 residues long. V was shortened by 3 bases and J by 0 bases, with 9 bases between the two germline ends. This CDR3 reads CASSLTGDSNQPQHF. CDR3 coding DNA: TGTGCCAGCAGCTTGACGGGGGATAGCAATCAGCCCCAGCATTTT.

V usage is TRBV9 and J usage is TRBJ2-7; TRBD1 matches 12 bases. Germline lookup yields CDR1 SGDLS and CDR2 YYNGEE. Trimming at V came to 8 bases and at J to 4 bases, leaving 7 bases not matched to a gene. This CDR3 has 14 residues. This chain's CDR3 is CASSGTGGMYEQYF. Here the CDR3 DNA reads TGTGCCAGTTCTGGGACAGGGGGCATGTACGAGCAGTACTTC.

This clone was recorded a few times. The chain links TRBV9 to TRBJ2-7, with TRBD1 matching 8 bases. The CDR3 is made up of 13 amino acids. Germline values: CDR1 SGDLS, CDR2 YYNGEE. V trimming: 3 bases; J trimming: 6 bases; junction bases outside the gene matches: 5. The CDR3 sequence is CASSATQGAEQYF. In DNA form, the CDR3 reads TGTGCCAGCAGCGCAACGCAGGGGGCCGAGCAGTACTTC.

The V gene is TRBV4-2, the J gene TRBJ1-2, with D perhaps TRBD1 (6 bases). Germline V CDR1 and CDR2: LGHNA, YNFKEQ. The CDR3 runs to 15 residues. Trimming removed 3 bases from V and 8 bases from J, with 19 bases in between. DNA of the CDR3: TGTGCCAGCAGCCACCAGTCTACAGGGATCCCAGGCTACACCTTC. This encodes CASSHQSTGIPGYTF.

This chain links TRBV5-1 with TRBJ2-7; 9 bases fit TRBD2. The CDR3 is 14 amino acids. CDR1 SGHRS and CDR2 YFSETQ come from the germline V gene. The J segment lost 7 bases and the V segment lost 4 bases, leaving 9 bases of the junction unmatched. CDR3 loop: CASSRDLGLAEQYF. For the CDR3, the DNA is TGCGCCAGCAGCCGGGACCTTGGACTAGCGGAGCAGTACTTC.

The rearrangement uses TRBV30 and TRBJ1-1, with a possible D match to TRBD1 (5 bases). In germline, CDR1 is GTSNPN, CDR2 SVGIG (reference sequence). Trimming removed 3 bases from V and 6 bases from J, with 11 bases in between. The length of the CDR3 is 12 residues. The CDR3 reads CAWSQGGPEAFF. The CDR3 DNA sequence: TGTGCCTGGAGCCAGGGCGGACCTGAAGCTTTCTTT.

The J gene is TRBJ1-6, the V gene TRBV27; D is uncertain. There are 14 residues in the CDR3. Deletions cut 2 bases from V and 7 bases from J, with 9 bases between. The germline V gene has CDR1 MNHEY and CDR2 SMNVEV (reference sequence). The CDR3 here is CASSLLWRNSPLHF. DNA for the CDR3: TGTGCCAGCAGTTTACTCTGGAGGAATTCACCCCTCCACTTT.

V usage is TRBV27 and J usage is TRBJ2-7; D is perhaps TRBD1 or TRBD2 (6 bases each). CDR1 and CDR2 (germline): MNHEY, SMNVEV (reference sequence). V shed 0 bases and J shed 7 bases, with 16 bases lying between them. The CDR3 is 15 residues long. CDR3 sequence (DNA): TGTGCCAGCAGTTTATCAGGTTCGATAGGGGGGGAGCAGTACGTC. Translated: CASSLSGSIGGEQYV.

V is TRBV27 and J is TRBJ1-1, with 9 bases aligning to TRBD1. The CDR3 consists of 16 residues. Losses at the gene ends were 0 bases for V and 4 bases for J; bases not matched to a gene: 6. The germline V gene encodes CDR1 MNHEY and CDR2 SMNVEV (reference sequence). The CDR3 loop reads CASSLSYGTGSTEAFF. In DNA form, the CDR3 reads TGTGCCAGCAGTTTATCGTACGGGACAGGGAGCACTGAAGCTTTCTTT.

This rearrangement joins TRBV21-1 to TRBJ1-4; the table gives TRBD1 as D, unverified against the DNA. TRBV21-1 is reported as a pseudogene. This CDR3 has 16 amino acids. CDR3 residues: CASSKAPTGICEKLFF. Written as DNA, the CDR3 is TGTGCCAGCAGCAAAGCGCCGACAGGGATCTGTGAAAAACTGTTTTTT.

The gene calls are TRBV5-4 and TRBJ2-7; D is possibly TRBD1 (5 bases). V was cut by 3 bases and J by 2 bases, with 12 bases left in between. Germline CDR1 and CDR2: SGHNT and YYREEE (reference sequence). This CDR3 region has 14 residues. CDR3 in amino acids: CASSSGHIAYEQYF. The CDR3 coding sequence is TGTGCCAGCAGCTCCGGACACATTGCCTACGAGCAGTACTTC.

The rearrangement uses TRBV14 and TRBJ2-7; TRBD1 matches 9 bases. The trim removed 5 bases at V and 5 bases at J, leaving 13 bases unmatched. The CDR3 length is 16 residues. CDR1 SGHDN and CDR2 FVKESK come from the germline V gene. The CDR3 nucleotides read TGTGCCAGCAGCGATTATCGGGGACAGGGACTACACGAGCAGTACTTC. Amino acid sequence: CASSDYRGQGLHEQYF.

The CDR3 sequence: CASSWGAGGYGYTF. As DNA, the CDR3 is TGTGCCAGCAGCTGGGGGGCAGGGGGCTATGGCTACACCTTC. The chain couples TRBV6-5 to TRBJ1-2; 7 bases align to TRBD1. The CDR3 runs to 14 residues. Per the germline V gene, CDR1 is MNHEY and CDR2 is SVGAGI. Trimming took 6 bases from V and 4 from J; bases not matched to a gene: 8.

V is TRBV27 and J is TRBJ1-2, with D possibly TRBD1 on 6 matching bases. The CDR3 is 15 amino acids. Trimming removed 0 bases at V and 6 bases at J, with 14 bases between. Germline CDR1 MNHEY, CDR2 SMNVEV (reference sequence). The CDR3 DNA is TGTGCCAGCAGTTTATCCAGGGGAAGCATTGATGGCTACACCTTC. Its translation is CASSLSRGSIDGYTF.